These 17 T cell receptor beta chains came from one sample sequenced in a study of OX40 agonist ivuxolimab in advanced cancers. Clones were read by immunoSEQ multiplex PCR, and TCRdb kept only the in-frame ones, dropping some. The sample records roughly 51,000 clones, about 88% being singletons. The sequences come from CD4+ or CD8+ T cells sorted from blood, collected in a trial of the OX40 agonist ivuxolimab. The source is an adult with an advanced solid tumor such as melanoma, head and neck, liver or kidney cancer.

The rearrangement joins TRBV5-5 to TRBJ2-7, with D perhaps matching TRBD1 (6 bases). The CDR3 totals 16 residues. Germline CDR1 reads SGHKS; CDR2 reads YYEKEE (reference sequence). The V gene lost 0 bases and the J gene lost 4 bases, with 17 bases spanning the gap. In DNA form, the CDR3 reads TGTGCCAGCAGCTTGGTCCCCAACAGGGATCGGTACGAGCAGTACTTC. As protein: CASSLVPNRDRYEQYF. The variable domain in full, completed from reference TRBV5-5 and TRBJ2-7, reads DAGVTQSPTHLIKTRGQQVTLRCSPISGHKSVSWYQQVLGQGPQFIFQYYEKEERGRGNFPDRFSARQFPNYSSELNVNALLLGDSALYLCASSLVPNRDRYEQYFGPGTRLTVT.

CDR3 nucleotide sequence: TGTGCCAGCTCACCACTTGGTAGCGGGAGGACGGGCTCCTACGAGCAGTACTTC. It yields the protein CASSPLGSGRTGSYEQYF. The chain uses TRBV18 and TRBJ2-7; TRBD2 matches 10 bases. Unmatched junction bases numbered 9, after V lost 1 base and J lost 0 bases. Germline values: CDR1 KGHSH, CDR2 LQKENI. The CDR3 length is 18 residues.

The J gene is TRBJ1-1, the V gene TRBV6-4, with D perhaps TRBD1 (5 bases). Trimming stripped 5 bases from V and 0 bases from J, with 10 bases between. The CDR3 covers 14 residues. Germline CDR1 MRHNA, CDR2 SNTAGT. This CDR3 reads CASSLKQVNTEAFF. The CDR3 DNA reads as TGTGCCAGCAGTCTGAAACAGGTGAACACTGAAGCTTTCTTT.

The V call is TRBV7-2, the J call TRBJ2-6; D remains ambiguous. Germline V gene lookup returns CDR1 SGHTA and CDR2 FQGNSA. This CDR3 region has 15 residues. With 1 base removed from V and 0 bases from J, the gap between germline ends came to 4 bases. This chain's CDR3 is CASSLDVSGANVLTF. The DNA of the CDR3 is TGTGCCAGCAGCTTAGACGTCTCTGGGGCCAACGTCCTGACTTTC.

The rearrangement joins TRBV19 to TRBJ1-2, with TRBD1 identical over 10 bases. The CDR3 covers 14 residues. CDR1 and CDR2 from the germline V gene are LNHDA and SQIVND (reference sequence). The V gene end was trimmed by 5 bases and the J gene end by 5 bases; junction bases not matched to a gene: 5. In DNA form, the CDR3 reads TGTGCCAGTAGTTTCGGGACAGGGGATTATGGCTACACCTTC. This gives the protein CASSFGTGDYGYTF.

The gene calls are TRBV6-6 and TRBJ2-5; D is undetermined. Germline assignment: CDR1 MNHNY and CDR2 SVGAGI (reference sequence). V gave up 0 bases and J gave up 5 bases, with 10 bases separating them. The CDR3 is made up of 14 amino acids. The CDR3 loop reads CASSYSTFSETQYF. DNA for the CDR3: TGTGCCAGCAGTTACTCGACTTTCTCCGAGACCCAGTACTTC.

This chain connects TRBV19 to TRBJ2-1; 10 nucleotides match TRBD2. Germline trimming cut 8 bases from V and 7 bases from J; bases unmatched to any gene: 8. The length of the CDR3 is 14 residues. Germline CDR1 reads LNHDA; CDR2 reads SQIVND (reference sequence). DNA for the CDR3: TGTGCCAGTGGACTCCTAGCGGGAGCGAATGAGCAGTTCTTC. The encoded protein is CASGLLAGANEQFF. The full variable domain, with the rest looked up from reference TRBV19 and TRBJ2-1, is DGGITQSPKYLFRKEGQNVTLSCEQNLNHDAMYWYRQDPGQGLRLIYYSQIVNDFQKGDIAEGYSVSREKKESFPLTVTSAQKNPTAFYLCASGLLAGANEQFFGPGTRLTVL.

This clone was recorded a few times. The V gene is TRBV11-2, the J gene TRBJ2-5; D is unclear. V dropped 0 bases and J dropped 2 bases, with 4 bases sitting between them. The CDR3 runs 13 residues. CDR1 and CDR2 (germline): SGHAT, FQNNGV. The CDR3 coding sequence is TGTGCCAGCAGCTTAGATCCTCAAGAGACCCAGTACTTC. Amino acid sequence: CASSLDPQETQYF.

This chain joins TRBV5-1 and TRBJ2-7; TRBD1 matches at 10 bases. The CDR3 has 13 amino acids. CDR1 and CDR2 from the germline V gene are SGHRS and YFSETQ. V shed 3 bases and J 5 bases; nucleotides not matched to a gene: 2. The CDR3 sequence is CASSSGTGDEQYF. The CDR3 coding sequence is TGCGCCAGCAGCTCCGGGACAGGGGACGAGCAGTACTTC.

The chain has TRBV7-3 and TRBJ1-2, with TRBD1 identical over 8 bases. CDR1 is SGHTA, CDR2 FQGTGA, per germline. The CDR3 loop spans 15 amino acids. Trimming cost V 5 bases and J 4 bases; bases outside gene matches: 9. The CDR3 loop is CASSPRQGAGYGYTF. The CDR3 DNA follows: TGTGCCAGCAGCCCGCGTCAGGGGGCAGGCTATGGCTACACCTTC.

This rearrangement joins TRBV27 to TRBJ2-6; D remains unclear. This CDR3 spans 14 amino acids. CDR1 and CDR2 (germline): MNHEY, SMNVEV (reference sequence). Trimming left V 7 bases short and J 1 base short, with 8 bases between. Written as DNA, the CDR3 is TGTGCCAGCACTCCCTTTTCTGGGGCCAACGTCCTGACTTTC. Encoded protein: CASTPFSGANVLTF.

This clone has more than one count but fewer than ten. J is TRBJ1-1 and V is TRBV19; D gene uncertain. Germline loops: CDR1 LNHDA, CDR2 SQIVND (reference sequence). The CDR3 runs 12 residues. The ends were cut back, 7 bases at V and 5 bases at J, with 11 bases in the middle. The CDR3 DNA sequence: TGTGCCAGTAAACCTAGGGAGACTGAAGCTTTCTTT. Encoded protein: CASKPRETEAFF.

V is TRBV28 and J is TRBJ2-5; possible D gene TRBD1, 5 bases. Trimming stripped 3 bases from V and 2 bases from J, with 10 bases between. From germline, CDR1 is MDHEN and CDR2 SYDVKM. CDR3 length equals 14 residues. The CDR3 spells CASSFFDRQETQYF. CDR3 DNA sequence: TGTGCCAGCAGTTTCTTCGACAGACAAGAGACCCAGTACTTC.

The chain joins TRBV7-9 to TRBJ1-1, with a possible D match to TRBD1 (5 bases). V dropped 6 bases and J dropped 4 bases, with 18 bases sitting between them. Germline CDR1 is SEHNR and CDR2 is FQNEAQ (reference sequence). The CDR3 has 15 amino acids. CDR3 nucleotides: TGTGCCAGCAGACCCCTTCGGGGGGTAGGCACTGAAGCTTTCTTT. Amino acids: CASRPLRGVGTEAFF. Drawing the rest from reference TRBV7-9 and TRBJ1-1, the complete variable domain is DTGVSQNPRHKITKRGQNVTFRCDPISEHNRLYWYRQTLGQGPEFLTYFQNEAQLEKSRLLSDRFSAERPKGSFSTLEIQRTEQGDSAMYLCASRPLRGVGTEAFFGQGTRLTVV.

This chain connects TRBV10-3 to TRBJ2-7, with TRBD2 identical over 10 bases. V shed 3 bases, J shed 4 bases, and the junction held 3 bases outside the gene matches. The CDR3 totals 14 residues. Germline CDR1 is ENHRY and CDR2 is SYGVKD. The CDR3 nucleotides are TGTGCCATCAGTGAAGGACTAGCGGCGTACGAGCAGTACTTC. As protein: CAISEGLAAYEQYF.

The table lists this clone with a count of one. The chain joins TRBV23-1 to TRBJ1-1, with D unclear. TRBV23-1 qualifies as an ORF whose function is uncertain. Between the trimmed V and J ends, which lost 2 bases and 1 base, there was a span of 2 bases. The CDR3 contains 12 residues. CDR3 sequence reads: CASSQGNTEAFF. The CDR3 DNA reads TGCGCCAGCAGTCAAGGGAACACTGAAGCTTTCTTT.

V is TRBV1 and J is TRBJ2-5; TRBD2, the table's D call, was not compared with the DNA. TRBV1 counts as a pseudogene. The CDR3 is 16 residues long. For the CDR3, the DNA is TGCACCAGCAGCCAGGAGCGGGAGGGCCCTCTGCGGACCCAGTACTTC. Protein: CTSSQEREGPLRTQYF.